Each of the 8 T cell receptor beta chains below was sequenced from the same sample in a study of blood T cell repertoires in COVID-19. Measured with immunoSEQ multiplex PCR; TCRdb has only the in-frame clones, and not every one. The table has about 330,000 clones, 70% to 90% seen once; the top ten hold roughly 6.5%. Material for sequencing was peripheral blood. These receptor sequences come from a man aged 18-30 years who had recovered from COVID-19.

The chain couples TRBV10-2 to TRBJ2-1; D is uncertain. The germline gives CDR1 WSHSY, CDR2 SAAADI. V was shortened by 10 bases and J by 0 bases, with 13 bases between the two germline ends. The CDR3 has 14 amino acids. CDR3: CATASPVSYNEQFF. The CDR3, as DNA: TGCGCCACCGCTTCCCCAGTCTCCTACAATGAGCAGTTCTTC.

V usage is TRBV9 and J usage is TRBJ1-6; D unresolved. V was trimmed by 0 bases and J by 9 bases, leaving 10 bases between them. Germline CDR1 and CDR2: SGDLS and YYNGEE. The CDR3 runs to 14 residues. The CDR3 DNA sequence: TGTGCCAGCAGCGTAGGCGGGGAGGGTTCACCCCTCCACTTT. Protein: CASSVGGEGSPLHF.

V is TRBV19 and J is TRBJ1-6; 7 nucleotides match TRBD1. V trimming: 4 bases; J trimming: 7 bases; junction bases outside the gene matches: 4. The CDR3 covers 14 residues. In germline, CDR1 is LNHDA, CDR2 SQIVND (reference sequence). This chain's CDR3 is CASSKGTENSPLHF. CDR3 nucleotides: TGTGCCAGTAGTAAGGGGACAGAGAATTCACCCCTCCACTTT.

The rearrangement uses TRBV2 and TRBJ1-4; possibly TRBD1 for D (6 bases). The CDR3 consists of 16 residues. Trimming took off 8 bases at V and 2 bases at J, with 18 bases between the two ends. Germline CDR1 and CDR2: SNHLY and FYNNEI. The CDR3 nucleotides are TGTGCCAGCGCCTATTCAGGGGTAGGGACTAATGAAAAACTGTTTTTT. Its translation is CASAYSGVGTNEKLFF.

The chain has TRBV6-5 and TRBJ1-1; no firm D call. CDR3 length: 14 residues. The ends were cut back, 8 bases at V and 4 bases at J, with 17 bases in the middle. From germline, CDR1 is MNHEY and CDR2 SVGAGI. CDR3 bases: TGTGCCAGCTACGAGAGTGAGAGTCCCACTGAAGCTTTCTTT. Translating it yields CASYESESPTEAFF.

The chain couples TRBV9 to TRBJ1-1, with TRBD1 as a possible D gene (6 bases). V lost 4 bases and J 4 bases, leaving 14 bases between the germline ends. The CDR3 is made up of 14 amino acids. The V gene's germline CDR1 is SGDLS and CDR2 YYNGEE. CDR3 loop: CASSRTDSFTEAFF. CDR3 nucleotides: TGTGCCAGCAGCCGGACGGACAGTTTCACTGAAGCTTTCTTT.

The rearrangement uses TRBV3-1 (or the pseudogene TRBV3-2) and TRBJ1-4, with D unresolved. Looked up from germline, CDR1 is LGHDT and CDR2 is YNNKEL (reference sequence). V was clipped by 5 bases and J by 0 bases, with 7 bases between them. The length of the CDR3 is 14 residues. The CDR3 reads CASSKTATNEKLFF. DNA of the CDR3: TGTGCCAGCAGCAAAACTGCAACTAATGAAAAACTGTTTTTT.

The rearrangement links TRBV9 to TRBJ2-7; TRBD1 aligns across 8 bases. Germline assignment: CDR1 SGDLS and CDR2 YYNGEE. Trimming removed 2 bases from V and 6 bases from J; junction bases left unmatched: 10. The CDR3 totals 15 residues. Here the CDR3 reads CASSVFPGTGSEQYF. In DNA form, the CDR3 reads TGTGCCAGCAGCGTTTTCCCCGGGACAGGCTCCGAGCAGTACTTC.